This entry features one T cell receptor (beta chain) sequence. Seattle researchers signed up patients amid active infection and tracked them longitudinally. As originally analysed: Counts of nucleated cells, estimated from reference gene primer amplification, were obtained. TCRdb's table, derived via immunoSEQ multiplex PCR, lists solely in-frame clones and lacks some. V, J and clone size are taken as reported in that table, and D and trimming were inferred from the DNA itself. The data hold under 450,000 clones, with 75% to 90% observed a single time. Between the trimmed V and J ends, which lost 1 base and 3 bases, there was a span of 10 bases. The CDR3 contains 15 residues. Germline CDR1 reads KGHSH; CDR2 reads LQKENI. This sample is drawn from a study of blood T cell repertoires in COVID-19. In the study overall: COVID-19 samples from acute and convalescent phases originated in the United States, Italy and Spain. PBMCs, B-cell-depleted T cells, or T cells provided the cDNA or gDNA that made up the material.

The source material was peripheral blood. The TCR sequence derives from a woman aged 35 to 49 with COVID-19, enrolled during active disease. The V and J genes are TRBV18 and TRBJ1-5; no reliable D call. The CDR3: CASSPLRGFNQPQHF. Here the CDR3 DNA reads TGTGCCAGCTCACCACTACGGGGTTTCAATCAGCCCCAGCATTTT.